This T cell receptor beta chain comes out of a study of monozygotic twins with inflammatory bowel disease. From the 5' RACE reads, TCRdb lists one entry per CDR3 protein and no DNA. This sample's table reports some 440,000 distinct CDR3 sequences. For every donor, one blood sample of approximately 2.5 ml was drawn. Sequenced: blood. This TCR was sampled from a human donor with ulcerative colitis or Crohn's disease, or a healthy co-twin of an affected twin (not recorded which).

CDR3 sequence: CASSPSRTEYSNQPQHF. The V and J genes are TRBV4-1 and TRBJ1-5; the D gene TCRdb calls, TRBD1, cannot be checked with no DNA. The CDR3 length is 17 residues. Germline V gene sequence: CDR1 MGHRA, CDR2 YSYEKL.